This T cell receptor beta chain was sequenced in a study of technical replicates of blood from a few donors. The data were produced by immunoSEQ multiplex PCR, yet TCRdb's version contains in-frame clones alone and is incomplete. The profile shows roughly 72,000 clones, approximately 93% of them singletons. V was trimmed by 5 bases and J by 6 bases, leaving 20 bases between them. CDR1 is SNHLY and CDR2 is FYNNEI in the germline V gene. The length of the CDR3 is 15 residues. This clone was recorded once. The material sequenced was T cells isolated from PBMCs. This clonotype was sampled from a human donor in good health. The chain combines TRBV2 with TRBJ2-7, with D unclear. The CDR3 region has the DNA TGTGCCAGCAGTAGATTTATTCTACAGAGAATCGAGCAGTACTTC. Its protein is CASSRFILQRIEQYF.